Listed here are 12 T cell receptor beta chains from one sample, sequenced in a study of post-analysis software for immune sequencing data. General study results and limits: When patients were compared with controls, 4 or 5 TRBV segments were more frequent, TRBV5-6, TRBV5-1 and TRBV20-1 among them.

No antigens are known for them. cDNA libraries for TCR beta contained unique molecular identifiers. TCRdb recomputed calls from the PCR reads with MiXCR, one row per CDR3 protein. The sample includes about 800,000 distinct CDR3 sequences, just under 30% seen only once; the top ten take about 0.5%. The sample was blood. Receptors were obtained from a girl aged 5 to 17 with multiple sclerosis.

J is TRBJ2-3 and V is TRBV3-1; 9 nucleotides align to TRBD1. The CDR3 covers 17 residues. Germline V gene sequence: CDR1 LGHDT, CDR2 YNNKEL (reference sequence). Germline trimming cut 1 base from V and 5 bases from J; bases unmatched to any gene: 10. The CDR3: CASSQALPGQGGDTQYF. The DNA for the CDR3 is TGTGCCAGCAGCCAAGCTCTACCGGGACAGGGTGGAGATACGCAGTATTTT.

This chain uses TRBV24-1 with TRBJ2-1; tentative D call: TRBD2 (6 bases). V lost 5 bases to trimming and J lost 9 bases, with 16 bases between them. The germline V gene has CDR1 KGHDR and CDR2 SFDVKD. This CDR3 comprises 14 residues. CDR3 sequence (DNA): TGTGCCACCAGTGGTCCCCGGGGGAGCAGTGAGCAGTTCTTC. Its translation is CATSGPRGSSEQFF.

The rearrangement links TRBV11-2 to TRBJ1-2, with D perhaps TRBD1 (5 bases). The germline V gene encodes CDR1 SGHAT and CDR2 FQNNGV. V lost 5 bases to trimming and J lost 2 bases, with 15 bases between them. This CDR3 contains 15 residues. CDR3 nucleotides: TGTGCCAGCAGCCGAATGCGGGACGGAAACTATGGCTACACCTTC. As protein: CASSRMRDGNYGYTF.

With regard to this clonotype: Mismatch with germline at one junction end may stem from a read error. This chain uses TRBV4-3 with TRBJ1-2; 11 bases agree with TRBD1. The CDR3 spans 15 residues. CDR1 and CDR2 (germline): LGHNA, YSLEER. The DNA for the CDR3 is TGCGCCTGCAGCCCCGGGACAGGGGGGGAGAATGGCTACACCTTC. It codes for CACSPGTGGENGYTF.

This clonotype was recorded a few times. The chain carries TRBV6-5 and TRBJ2-7; a possible D gene is TRBD2 (5 bases). The CDR3 has 16 amino acids. V shed 5 bases and J shed 6 bases, with 23 bases lying between them. CDR1 is MNHEY and CDR2 is SVGAGI in the germline V gene. In nucleotides, the CDR3 is TGTGCCAGCAGTCTGACTACCAATATCTACGCTTCCGAGCAGTACTTC. It encodes CASSLTTNIYASEQYF.

The chain is built from TRBV7-9 and TRBJ2-5; D possibly corresponds to TRBD1 (5 bases). This CDR3 comprises 18 residues. Germline-derived CDR1 and CDR2 are SEHNR and FQNEAQ (reference sequence). V lost 2 bases, J lost 2 bases, and 21 bases lay in between. DNA for the CDR3: TGTGCCAGCAGCTTACCCCTAATGCTACCAGGGAAGCAAGAGACCCAGTACTTC. It yields the protein CASSLPLMLPGKQETQYF.

This clonotype was found a few times. V gene TRBV10-3 combines with J gene TRBJ2-5; D not certain. Germline lookup yields CDR1 ENHRY and CDR2 SYGVKD. The CDR3 totals 13 residues. Trimming cost V 4 bases and J 4 bases, with 10 bases left between them. DNA for the CDR3: TGTGCCATCAGTGGGAGTGATGGAGAGACCCAGTACTTC. Encoded protein: CAISGSDGETQYF.

This clonotype was counted only a few times. The chain couples TRBV29-1 to TRBJ2-5; TRBD2 might be the D (5 bases). The CDR3 has 15 residues. CDR1 and CDR2 (germline): SQVTM, ANQGSEA. With 3 bases removed from V and 0 bases from J, the gap between germline ends came to 14 bases. The CDR3 DNA reads TGCAGCGTTGATAGTGGGTGGGAGTACCAAGAGACCCAGTACTTC. Encoded protein: CSVDSGWEYQETQYF.

The chain combines TRBV7-2 with TRBJ1-2, with 7 bases identical to TRBD1. Unmatched junction bases numbered 11, after V lost 5 bases and J lost 5 bases. The CDR3 is 15 residues long. From germline, CDR1 is SGHTA and CDR2 FQGNSA. The CDR3 bases are TGTGCCAGCAGCATATCGTGGGACAGACCGTATGGCTACACCTTC. Translation gives CASSISWDRPYGYTF.

This rearrangement joins TRBV5-6 to TRBJ1-5; TRBD1 matches 7 bases. The V and J ends lost 3 bases and 9 bases, in that order; junction bases with no gene match: 21. Germline CDR1 and CDR2: SGHDT and YYEEEE. The CDR3 consists of 18 residues. The CDR3 DNA sequence: TGTGCCAGCAGCTGGGGGGGTCCGGGAGGGGGCTTATGGCGGCCCCAGCATTTT. It yields the protein CASSWGGPGGGLWRPQHF.

This clonotype has more than one count but fewer than ten. The CDR3: CASSDGLKYQPQHF. The DNA for the CDR3 is TGTGCCAGCAGTGACGGGCTGAAGTATCAGCCCCAGCATTTT. The chain has TRBV6-1 and TRBJ1-5; the D is unclear. In germline, CDR1 is MNHNS, CDR2 SASEGT. The ends were cut back, 3 bases at V and 5 bases at J, with 11 bases in the middle. The CDR3 has 14 residues.

The genes are TRBV4-1 and TRBJ1-1; 7 bases are a match to TRBD1. The CDR3 is 16 amino acids. The germline gives CDR1 MGHRA, CDR2 YSYEKL. Trimming removed 1 base from V and 5 bases from J; junction bases left unmatched: 10. The CDR3 DNA reads as TGCGCCAGCAGCCAAGCCCGTCAGGGGGTTTGGACTGAAGCTTTCTTT. This codes for CASSQARQGVWTEAFF.